The 6 T cell receptor beta chains given below trace back to one sample, sequenced in a study of cytomegalovirus exposure and HLA in healthy donors. The PCR contained 60 Vbeta and 13 Jbeta primers. This table comes from immunoSEQ multiplex PCR, and its TCRdb copy is limited to in-frame clones, with some not included. The sample lists tens of thousands of clones; less than 80% were seen once. The sequencing sample was made of PBMCs. These receptor sequences come from a man aged 55 to 70 in good health and CMV-seropositive.

A single count supports this clone. This sequence joins TRBV18 and TRBJ2-7, with 8 bases that match TRBD2. CDR3 length: 14 residues. Per the germline V gene, CDR1 is KGHSH and CDR2 is LQKENI. Trimming took 3 bases from V and 3 from J; bases not matched to a gene: 4. CDR3 protein: CASSPGGAYYEQYF. The CDR3 DNA reads TGTGCCAGCTCACCCGGGGGGGCTTACTACGAGCAGTACTTC.

The V call is TRBV6-5, the J call TRBJ2-7; 8 bases are shared with TRBD1. This CDR3 has 14 residues. With 2 bases clipped from V and 3 bases from J, the junction kept 3 bases outside the gene matches. CDR1 and CDR2 (germline): MNHEY, SVGAGI. CDR3 amino acids: CASSYRDRSYEQYF. In DNA form, the CDR3 reads TGTGCCAGCAGTTACCGGGACAGGAGCTACGAGCAGTACTTC.

This clone was recorded a few times. Relative to the germline gene, one junction end is altered; a read error may explain this. V is TRBV7-7 and J is TRBJ2-2; D gene ambiguous. CDR1 is SSHAT and CDR2 is FNYEAQ in the germline V gene (reference sequence). This CDR3 contains 14 residues. The CDR3 nucleotides are TGTGCTAGCAGCCCCTCACGTGCGGCCGGGGAGCTGTTTTTT. It codes for CASSPSRAAGELFF.

By proportion, this clone is medium-sized. Mismatch with germline at one junction end may stem from a read error. J is TRBJ1-4 and V is TRBV9, with 7 bases fitting TRBD1. The CDR3 length is 12 residues. Germline CDR1 reads SGDLS; CDR2 reads YYNGEE. The CDR3 DNA follows: TGTGCCAGCAGCGTAGTAGGGACAGTATCCCCATTT. Residues: CASSVVGTVSPF.

In its sample, this clone was seen a few times. CDR3 residues: CASSLFSGVGGYGYTF. The CDR3 coding sequence is TGTGCCAGCAGCTTATTTTCAGGGGTAGGCGGCTATGGCTACACCTTC. V usage is TRBV7-9 and J usage is TRBJ1-2; a possible D gene is TRBD1 (6 bases). V was trimmed by 2 bases and J by 4 bases, leaving 17 bases between them. The germline gives CDR1 SEHNR, CDR2 FQNEAQ (reference sequence). This CDR3 has 16 amino acids.

The DNA of the CDR3 is TGTGCCAGCACTTGGGGCAGGGCCTATGGCTACACCTTC. Protein: CASTWGRAYGYTF. This chain joins TRBV5-6 and TRBJ1-2; maybe TRBD1 (5 bases). From germline, CDR1 is SGHDT and CDR2 YYEEEE. There are 13 residues in the CDR3. The V end was cut by 6 bases, the J end by 4 bases, with 13 bases between.